Below, 23 T cell receptor beta chains from the same sample are listed, as sequenced in a study of blood T cell repertoires in COVID-19. Generated by immunoSEQ multiplex PCR, the TCRdb table keeps only in-frame clones and is missing some. The sample has approximately 170,000 clones; about 81% are singletons. The sample comprised peripheral blood. Receptors were obtained from a woman older than 75 with acute or convalescent COVID-19.

The chain combines TRBV5-1 with TRBJ2-1, with 8 bases matching TRBD1. V lost 4 bases, J lost 9 bases, and 6 bases stayed unmatched. CDR1 and CDR2 (germline): SGHRS, YFSETQ. This CDR3 comprises 13 residues. Written as DNA, the CDR3 is TGCGCCAGCAGCCTACAACAGGGGGGTGAGCAGTTCTTC. The encoded protein is CASSLQQGGEQFF.

The chain employs TRBV6-6 and TRBJ2-7; weak D call: TRBD1 (6 bases). V lost 6 bases and J 1 base, leaving 19 bases between the germline ends. The CDR3 spans 16 residues. The germline V gene has CDR1 MNHNY and CDR2 SVGAGI (reference sequence). CDR3 in amino acids: CASRSPRDTSSYEQYF. The CDR3 coding sequence is TGTGCCAGCAGGTCCCCCCGGGACACTTCTTCCTACGAGCAGTACTTC.

The V and J genes are TRBV28 and TRBJ1-5; D might be TRBD1 (5 bases). Germline lookup yields CDR1 MDHEN and CDR2 SYDVKM. This CDR3 spans 16 amino acids. CDR3 sequence (DNA): TGTGCTACAGCAAGAGCAGGGTCCTTCGAGTCCCAGCCCCAGCATTTT. Translation: CATARAGSFESQPQHF.

This clone was observed a single time. V is TRBV10-3 and J is TRBJ2-6; 7 bases align to TRBD1. V shed 2 bases, J shed 0 bases, and the junction held 7 bases outside the gene matches. Germline lookup yields CDR1 ENHRY and CDR2 SYGVKD. CDR3 length equals 18 residues. CDR3 protein: CAISEPGQSLSGANVLTF. CDR3 bases: TGTGCCATCAGTGAGCCGGGACAGTCGCTCTCTGGGGCCAACGTCCTGACTTTC.

The DNA of the CDR3 is TGTGCCAGCAGTGACTTTGGGGGGGCCAGCAATGAGCAGTTCTTC. Its translation: CASSDFGGASNEQFF. The chain uses TRBV6-4 and TRBJ2-1; perhaps TRBD2 as D (7 bases). The V gene lost 1 base and the J gene lost 6 bases, with 13 bases spanning the gap. CDR3 length equals 15 residues. Germline assignment: CDR1 MRHNA and CDR2 SNTAGT.

This clone has more than one count but fewer than ten. The V and J genes are TRBV9 and TRBJ2-3, with D maybe TRBD2 (5 bases). V lost 1 base and J 7 bases, leaving 19 bases between the germline ends. CDR3 length: 16 residues. The V gene's germline CDR1 is SGDLS and CDR2 YYNGEE. This CDR3 reads CASSVKGSGWANTQYF. In nucleotides, the CDR3 is TGTGCCAGCAGCGTAAAAGGGAGTGGCTGGGCGAATACGCAGTATTTT.

The chain is built from TRBV18 and TRBJ1-4, with D possibly being TRBD1 (6 bases). CDR1 and CDR2 from the germline V gene are KGHSH and LQKENI. The CDR3 loop spans 15 amino acids. Trimming stripped 3 bases from V and 2 bases from J, with 10 bases between. The CDR3 sequence: CASSPLQGTNEKLFF. The CDR3 bases are TGTGCCAGCTCACCCCTACAGGGCACTAATGAAAAACTGTTTTTT.

This clone was counted a single time. This sequence joins TRBV6-2 or TRBV6-3 and TRBJ2-1; D may be TRBD2 (6 bases). Trimming pared 2 bases from V and 0 bases from J, leaving 17 bases between. This CDR3 is built from 18 residues. Germline loops: CDR1 MNHEY, CDR2 SVGEGT. CDR3 nucleotides: TGTGCCAGCAGTTACCACCTAAAGGGACTGAGCTCCTACAATGAGCAGTTCTTC. This translates into CASSYHLKGLSSYNEQFF.

This clone has a handful of counts. The genes are TRBV2 and TRBJ2-7, with no clear D. The length of the CDR3 is 13 residues. The V and J ends lost 6 bases and 0 bases respectively, with 9 bases between them. Germline assignment: CDR1 SNHLY and CDR2 FYNNEI. The CDR3 sequence is CASRPDNSYEQYF. The CDR3 DNA reads as TGTGCCAGCAGGCCCGACAACTCCTACGAGCAGTACTTC.

The chain carries TRBV5-4 and TRBJ2-5; 11 bases agree with TRBD2. CDR3 length: 15 residues. V lost 4 bases to trimming and J lost 5 bases; unmatched junction nucleotides: 7. Germline CDR1 is SGHNT and CDR2 is YYREEE (reference sequence). The CDR3 loop reads CASSATSGSWETQYF. In DNA, the CDR3 is TGTGCCAGCAGCGCCACTAGCGGGAGTTGGGAGACCCAGTACTTC. The full variable domain, completed using reference TRBV5-4 and TRBJ2-5, is ETGVTQSPTHLIKTRGQQVTLRCSSQSGHNTVSWYQQALGQGPQFIFQYYREEENGRGNFPPRFSGLQFPNYSSELNVNALELDDSALYLCASSATSGSWETQYFGPGTRLLVL.

The J gene is TRBJ2-3, the V gene TRBV2; TRBD2 agrees at 14 bases. Germline V CDR1 and CDR2: SNHLY, FYNNEI. J gave up 2 bases and V 10 bases, and 14 bases lay outside the gene matches. The CDR3 length is 18 residues. CDR3 loop: CATSPGLAGATYTDTQYF. In DNA, the CDR3 is TGTGCCACGTCACCGGGACTAGCGGGGGCCACGTACACAGATACGCAGTATTTT.

J is TRBJ2-7 and V is TRBV6-5; D might be TRBD1 (6 bases). This CDR3 is 14 amino acids long. Trimming removed 6 bases at V and 0 bases at J, with 12 bases between. The V gene's germline CDR1 is MNHEY and CDR2 SVGAGI. The CDR3, as DNA: TGTGCCAGCAGGAGAAGGGACACCTCCTACGAGCAGTACTTC. The encoded protein is CASRRRDTSYEQYF.

The chain combines TRBV9 with TRBJ2-5; 9 nucleotides agree with TRBD2. Germline V CDR1 and CDR2: SGDLS, YYNGEE. The CDR3 extends over 17 amino acids. Trimming removed 4 bases from V and 1 base from J; junction bases left unmatched: 11. CDR3: CASSPGVAGGFQETQYF. As DNA, the CDR3 is TGTGCCAGCAGCCCAGGGGTGGCGGGGGGGTTCCAAGAGACCCAGTACTTC.

This clone turned up a few times. CDR3 loop: CASSPQGLSNEKLFF. CDR3 in DNA: TGTGCCAGCTCACCACAGGGGTTAAGTAATGAAAAACTGTTTTTT. The chain recombines TRBV18 with TRBJ1-4, with D possibly matching TRBD1 (5 bases). The V and J ends lost 1 base and 4 bases respectively, with 10 bases between them. Germline loops: CDR1 KGHSH, CDR2 LQKENI. The CDR3 spans 15 residues.

The V call is TRBV6-6, the J call TRBJ1-2; D perhaps matches TRBD1 (6 bases). Trimming removed 8 bases from V and 5 bases from J, with 15 bases in between. This CDR3 has 13 residues. Germline loops: CDR1 MNHNY, CDR2 SVGAGI (reference sequence). DNA for the CDR3: TGTGCCAGCTATACAGGGCGTGGGTATGGCTACACCTTC. Translated, it gives CASYTGRGYGYTF.

The chain has TRBV4-2 and TRBJ2-7; 7 nucleotides line up with TRBD2. Germline loops: CDR1 LGHNA, CDR2 YNFKEQ. CDR3 length: 16 amino acids. V trimming: 0 bases; J trimming: 2 bases; junction bases outside the gene matches: 7. The DNA of the CDR3 is TGTGCCAGCAGCCAAGATGTGCAGCGGGGAGCCTACGAGCAGTACTTC. Its protein product is CASSQDVQRGAYEQYF.

This chain uses TRBV3-1 (or the pseudogene TRBV3-2) with TRBJ2-7, with a tentative D call TRBD1 (5 bases). CDR1 is LGHDT, CDR2 YNNKEL, per germline (reference sequence). Trimming removed 0 bases from V and 0 bases from J, with 15 bases in between. This CDR3 region has 17 residues. The CDR3 DNA reads TGTGCCAGCAGCCAAGACAGGAAAGACAGAGGCTCCTACGAGCAGTACTTC. It translates to CASSQDRKDRGSYEQYF.

The chain links TRBV10-3 to TRBJ1-1, with D maybe TRBD1 (6 bases). CDR3 length: 14 amino acids. Trimming took 4 bases from V and 3 from J, leaving 12 bases between them. Germline V lookup: CDR1 ENHRY, CDR2 SYGVKD. This CDR3 reads CAISVDPGDTEAFF. The CDR3 DNA sequence: TGTGCCATCAGTGTAGACCCAGGGGACACTGAAGCTTTCTTT.

This chain joins TRBV7-2 and TRBJ1-2; the D gene is possibly TRBD1 (5 bases). V was clipped by 5 bases and J by 0 bases, with 10 bases between them. The CDR3 is 14 amino acids. Per germline, CDR1 SGHTA and CDR2 FQGNSA. The CDR3 nucleotides are TGTGCCAGCAGCCGCCCACAGGCTAACTATGGCTACACCTTC. This codes for CASSRPQANYGYTF.

A note on this clone: The junction does not match germline at one end; this may be a read error. The chain uses TRBV19 and TRBJ1-2; 11 bases agree with TRBD1. There are 14 residues in the CDR3. The germline V gene has CDR1 LNHDA and CDR2 SQIVND (reference sequence). The CDR3, as DNA: TGTGCCAGTAGTACCTTTAGGACAGGGGGCGATTACCTCTTC. This encodes CASSTFRTGGDYLF.

The chain combines TRBV5-4 with TRBJ1-1; TRBD1 agrees at 7 bases. V was clipped by 4 bases and J by 8 bases; unmatched bases: 5. The length of the CDR3 is 12 residues. Looked up from germline, CDR1 is SGHNT and CDR2 is YYREEE (reference sequence). The CDR3 here is CASSDLDREAFF. The CDR3 DNA follows: TGTGCCAGCAGCGATTTGGACAGGGAAGCTTTCTTT.

This chain uses TRBV28 with TRBJ1-2; no definite D call. The CDR3 is made up of 13 amino acids. Trimming left V 3 bases short and J 2 bases short, with 7 bases between. From germline, CDR1 is MDHEN and CDR2 SYDVKM. CDR3 amino acids: CASSFRLNYGYTF. DNA of the CDR3: TGTGCCAGCAGTTTCAGATTGAACTATGGCTACACCTTC.

This clone was found a few times. The V and J genes are TRBV28 and TRBJ2-2; TRBD1 might be the D (6 bases). The CDR3 is 15 amino acids. Trimming pared 6 bases from V and 1 base from J, leaving 12 bases between. The V gene's germline CDR1 is MDHEN and CDR2 SYDVKM. The CDR3 DNA reads TGTGCCAGCAGGAAACAGGGTCTGAACACCGGGGAGCTGTTTTTT. It translates to CASRKQGLNTGELFF. Based on the CDR3 plus reference TRBV28 and TRBJ2-2, the full variable domain is DVKVTQSSRYLVKRTGEKVFLECVQDMDHENMFWYRQDPGLGLRLIYFSYDVKMKEKGDIPEGYSVSREKKERFSLILESASTNQTSMYLCASRKQGLNTGELFFGEGSRLTVL.